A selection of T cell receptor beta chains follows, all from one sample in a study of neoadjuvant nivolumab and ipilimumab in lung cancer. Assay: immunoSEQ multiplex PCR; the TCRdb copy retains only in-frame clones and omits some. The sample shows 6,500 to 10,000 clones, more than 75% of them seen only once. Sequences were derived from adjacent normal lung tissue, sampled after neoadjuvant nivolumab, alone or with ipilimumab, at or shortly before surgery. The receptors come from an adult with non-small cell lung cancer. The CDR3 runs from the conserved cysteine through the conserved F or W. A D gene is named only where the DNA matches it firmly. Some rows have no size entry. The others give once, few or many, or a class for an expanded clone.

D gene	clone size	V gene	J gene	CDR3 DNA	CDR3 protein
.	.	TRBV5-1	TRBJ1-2	TGCGCCAGCAGCCCTACAGGGAATGGCTACACCTTC	CASSPTGNGYTF
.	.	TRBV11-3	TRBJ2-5	TGTGCCAGCAGCTTAGCCCGGGGAGACCTCCAGTACTTC	CASSLARGDLQYF
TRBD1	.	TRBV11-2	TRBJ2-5	TGTGCCAGCAGCTCGGGACAGGGGTCAGGAGAGACCCAGTACTTC	CASSSGQGSGETQYF
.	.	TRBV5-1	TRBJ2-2	TGCGCCTCCGGGGTAGCCTTCACCGGGGAGCTGTTTTTT	CASGVAFTGELFF
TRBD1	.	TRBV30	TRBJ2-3	TGTGCCTGGAGGACAGGGGGGGCTTATACGCAGTATTTT	CAWRTGGAYTQYF
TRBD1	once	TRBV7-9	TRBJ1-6	TGTGCCAGCAGCTCTACTGCCGGGACAGGGGCCTCACCCCTCCACTTT	CASSSTAGTGASPLHF
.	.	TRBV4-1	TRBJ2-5	TGCCCCGACCCCGGGGAAGAGACCCAGTACTTC	CPDPGEETQYF
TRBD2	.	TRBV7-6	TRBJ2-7	TGTGCCAGCAGCTTAGGGGTCCCGGGACTAGCGGGGGGCGTCCGGGCCGAGCAGTACTTC	CASSLGVPGLAGGVRAEQYF
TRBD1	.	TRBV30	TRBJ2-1	TGTGCCTGGGGAACCGGGACAGGATACAATGAGCAGTTCTTC	CAWGTGTGYNEQFF
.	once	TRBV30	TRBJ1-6	TGTGCCTGGAGTCTACAGACGGATTCACCCCTCCACTTT	CAWSLQTDSPLHF
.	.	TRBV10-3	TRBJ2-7	TGTGCCATCAGTGATAGGCTTAGCTCCTACGAGCAGTACTTC	CAISDRLSSYEQYF
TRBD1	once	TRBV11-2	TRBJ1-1	TGTGCCAGCAGCTCACCGGGACAGCGAGCTTTCTTT	CASSSPGQRAFF
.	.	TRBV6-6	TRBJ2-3	TGTGCCAGCAGGTCCAGCAGGGGCGGGGATACGCAGTATTTT	CASRSSRGGDTQYF
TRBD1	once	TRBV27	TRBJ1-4	TGTGCCAGCAGTGACAGGGACCGCACTAATGAAAAACTGTTTTTT	CASSDRDRTNEKLFF
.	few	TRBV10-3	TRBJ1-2	TGTGCCATCAGCCCTCAGCTGTTGGACTATGGCTACACCTTC	CAISPQLLDYGYTF
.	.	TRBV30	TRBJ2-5	TGTGCCTGGAGTGTTATAGGGACCGGAAAAGAGACCCAGTACTTC	CAWSVIGTGKETQYF
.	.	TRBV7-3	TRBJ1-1	TGTGCCAGCAGCTTTGGGACTGGATTGAACACTGAAGCTTTCTTT	CASSFGTGLNTEAFF
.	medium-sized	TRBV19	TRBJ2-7	TGTGCCAGTAGTATCGAGGGCAGCTACGAGCAGTACTTC	CASSIEGSYEQYF
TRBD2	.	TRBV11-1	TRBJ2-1	TGTGCCAGCAGTTCCCCGGGAGGATTATCTGGGTACAATGAGCAGTTCTTC	CASSSPGGLSGYNEQFF
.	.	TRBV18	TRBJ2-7	TGTGCCAGCTCACCGGAGGGATCCTACGAGCAGTACTTC	CASSPEGSYEQYF
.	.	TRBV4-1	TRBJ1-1	TGCGCCAGCAGCCAAGGAGGGAGCCCTGAAGCTTTCTTT	CASSQGGSPEAFF
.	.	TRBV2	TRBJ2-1	TGTGCCAGCAACGCTGGCGCCCACTCCTACAATGAGCAGTTCTTC	CASNAGAHSYNEQFF
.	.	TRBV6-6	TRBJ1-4	TGTGCCAGCAGGCCGGTTGGGGCTAATGAAAAACTGTTTTTT	CASRPVGANEKLFF
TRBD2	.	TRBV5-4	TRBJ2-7	TGTGCCAGCAGCCCAACTAGCGGGGGAAGCTCCTACGAGCAGTACTTC	CASSPTSGGSSYEQYF
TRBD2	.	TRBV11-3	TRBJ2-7	TGTGCCAGCAGCTTAAGGGGAGGGACCTACGAGCAGTACTTC	CASSLRGGTYEQYF
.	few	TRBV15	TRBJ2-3	TGTGCCACCAGCAGAGTGGACACCCCGGATACGCAGTATTTT	CATSRVDTPDTQYF
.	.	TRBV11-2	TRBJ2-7	TGTGCCAGCAGCTTAGATTCGGGCTCCGAGCAGTACTTC	CASSLDSGSEQYF
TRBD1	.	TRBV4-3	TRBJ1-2	TGCGCCAGCAGCCAAGATGGGACCGGACAGGGGCATGGCTACACCTTC	CASSQDGTGQGHGYTF
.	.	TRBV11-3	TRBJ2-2	TGTGCCAGCAGTAGTCTGGACAGGTGGGAGGACACCGGGGAGCTGTTTTTT	CASSSLDRWEDTGELFF
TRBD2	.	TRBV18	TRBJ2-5	TGTGCCAGCTCACCAATGACTAGCGGGGGGATGGAGACCCAGTACTTC	CASSPMTSGGMETQYF
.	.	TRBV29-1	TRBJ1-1	TGCAGCGTTGTCGGGTCCCCTGGAGCTTTCTTT	CSVVGSPGAFF
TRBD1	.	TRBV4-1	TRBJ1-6	TGCGCCAGCAGCCACCTCGACAGGGGAAATTCACCCCTCCACTTT	CASSHLDRGNSPLHF
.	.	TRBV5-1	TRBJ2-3	TGCGCCAGCAGCTTGGAAGGTACAGGGATAGGGGCAGATACGCAGTATTTT	CASSLEGTGIGADTQYF
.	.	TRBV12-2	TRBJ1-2	TGTGCAAGTCGCTTAGATCCAGGACTCCGGGACGGCTATGGCTACACCTTC	CASRLDPGLRDGYGYTF